This paragraph covers one T cell receptor beta chain sequence. There is no known antigen for this receptor. Within one base of it there is no much larger clone, and no base qualities were kept. The CDR3 spans 14 residues, from the cysteine through the phenylalanine. The DNA shown is the 42-base CDR3, in frame from base 1. Between the V and J ends, shortened by 4 bases and 6 bases respectively, the junction contains 13 bases. Based on the germline V gene, the CDR1 and CDR2 sequences are MGHRA and YSYEKL. TCRbeta CDR3 regions were amplified from genomic DNA using the immunoSEQ Assay, a bias-controlled multiplex PCR. Under the source paper's analysis protocol: The number of nucleated cells in each sample was estimated from the amplification of reference gene primers within the assay. To quantify the absolute abundance of each unique TCRbeta CDR3 rearrangement, sequence reads were collapsed and filtered. For each sample, productive Simpson clonality was calculated as the square root of Simpson's diversity index across productive rearrangements. TCRdb obtained this table from immuneACCESS and retained in-frame rearrangements with V and J assigned. These tables miss some clones; where compared with another copy, unresolved V genes account for less than half of the shortfall, and the remainder is unexplained. Clonal size and the V and J genes are those of that table, whereas D and trimming came from the DNA. For this sample the table gives over 150,000 clones, of which roughly 84% were detected only once. Of the sample, roughly 15% is held by the ten largest clones.

The collaborating institutions used their own protocols to collect whole blood in K2EDTA tubes. For TCRbeta analysis, collaborator samples were shipped as frozen whole blood, as isolated PBMCs, or as DNA extracted from either sample type. This entry is derived from a study of blood T cell repertoires in COVID-19 (dated by TCRdb to 2018 to 2020). About the investigation overall: The collaborator samples originated in the United States, Italy and Spain and spanned the acute and convalescent phases of COVID-19. The material from the prospective study consisted of cDNA or gDNA derived from T cells, B-cell-depleted T cells, or PBMCs. Deeply sampled blood TCRbeta repertoires from subjects exposed to, actively infected with, or recovered from COVID-19 were included in the dataset. The repertoires were released in a freely available public database meant as a resource for research on the immune response to SARS-CoV-2. The samples were drawn from the first 160 participants of the ongoing ImmuneRACE study and from roughly 1,300 subjects provided by 6 global collaborators. A de-identified subject ID, COVID-19 status, age in years and sex were almost always included in the sample metadata. HLA class I and class II types, where available, came from metadata supplied by the sample provider rather than from assay-based typing. Findings and caveats that apply to the study as a whole: How much clinical and demographic metadata was included differed by source and by participant, and the metadata was provided uncurated.

Sequenced input: peripheral blood. The rearrangement joined TRBV4-1 to TRBJ2-1; matching of 6 bases hints at TRBD1 as the D gene. The receptor was derived from a man aged 18 to 29 with active or convalescent COVID-19. This receptor carries the CDR3 CASSLEPGVNEQFF. The DNA sequence reads TGCGCCAGCAGCCTCGAGCCAGGGGTCAATGAGCAGTTCTTC.